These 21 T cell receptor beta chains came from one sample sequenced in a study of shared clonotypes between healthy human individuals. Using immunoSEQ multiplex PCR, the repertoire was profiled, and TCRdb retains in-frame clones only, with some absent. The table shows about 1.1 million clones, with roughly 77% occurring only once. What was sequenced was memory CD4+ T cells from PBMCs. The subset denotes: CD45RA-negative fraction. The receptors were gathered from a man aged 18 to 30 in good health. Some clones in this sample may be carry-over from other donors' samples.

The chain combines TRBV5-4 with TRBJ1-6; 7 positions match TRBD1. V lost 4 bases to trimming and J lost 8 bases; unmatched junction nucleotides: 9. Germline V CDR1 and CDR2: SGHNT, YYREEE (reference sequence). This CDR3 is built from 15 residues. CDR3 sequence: CASSLRQGGDSPLHF. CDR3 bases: TGTGCCAGCAGCCTAAGACAGGGAGGGGATTCACCCCTCCACTTT.

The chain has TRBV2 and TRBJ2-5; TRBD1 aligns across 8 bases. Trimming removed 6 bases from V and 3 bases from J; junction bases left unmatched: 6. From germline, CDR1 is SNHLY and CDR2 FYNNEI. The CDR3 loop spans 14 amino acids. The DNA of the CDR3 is TGTGCCAGCAGCCGAGAGACAGGGGAAGAGACCCAGTACTTC. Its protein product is CASSRETGEETQYF. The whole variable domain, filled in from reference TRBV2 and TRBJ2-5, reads EPEVTQTPSHQVTQMGQEVILRCVPISNHLYFYWYRQILGQKVEFLVSFYNNEISEKSEIFDDQFSVERPDGSNFTLKIRSTKLEDSAMYFCASSRETGEETQYFGPGTRLLVL.

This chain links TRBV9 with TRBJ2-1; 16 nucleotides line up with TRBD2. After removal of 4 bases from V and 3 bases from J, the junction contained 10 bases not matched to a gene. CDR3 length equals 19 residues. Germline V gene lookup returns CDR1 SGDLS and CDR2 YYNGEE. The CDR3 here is CASSFRGLAGGPNYNEQFF. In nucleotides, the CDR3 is TGTGCCAGCAGCTTCAGGGGACTAGCGGGAGGGCCTAACTACAATGAGCAGTTCTTC.

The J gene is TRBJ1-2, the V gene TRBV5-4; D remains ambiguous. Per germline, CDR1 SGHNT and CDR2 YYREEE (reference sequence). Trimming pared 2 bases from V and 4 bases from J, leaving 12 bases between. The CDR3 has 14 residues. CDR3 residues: CASSFGQELYGYTF. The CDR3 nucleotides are TGTGCCAGCAGCTTTGGTCAGGAACTCTATGGCTACACCTTC. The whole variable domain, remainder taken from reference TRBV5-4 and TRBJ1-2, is ETGVTQSPTHLIKTRGQQVTLRCSSQSGHNTVSWYQQALGQGPQFIFQYYREEENGRGNFPPRFSGLQFPNYSSELNVNALELDDSALYLCASSFGQELYGYTFGSGTRLTVV.

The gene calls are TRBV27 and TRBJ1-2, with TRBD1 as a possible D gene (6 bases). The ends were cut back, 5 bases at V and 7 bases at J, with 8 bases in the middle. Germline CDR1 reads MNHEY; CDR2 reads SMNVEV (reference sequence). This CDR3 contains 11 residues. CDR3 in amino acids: CASSTRGGYTF. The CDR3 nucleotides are TGTGCCAGCAGTACCAGGGGTGGCTACACCTTC.

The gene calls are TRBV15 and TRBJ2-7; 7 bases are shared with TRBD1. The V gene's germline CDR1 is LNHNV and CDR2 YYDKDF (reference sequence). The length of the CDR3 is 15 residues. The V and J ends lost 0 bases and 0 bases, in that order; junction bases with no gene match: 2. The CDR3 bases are TGTGCCACCAGCAGAGATCGACAGGGCTCCTACGAGCAGTACTTC. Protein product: CATSRDRQGSYEQYF.

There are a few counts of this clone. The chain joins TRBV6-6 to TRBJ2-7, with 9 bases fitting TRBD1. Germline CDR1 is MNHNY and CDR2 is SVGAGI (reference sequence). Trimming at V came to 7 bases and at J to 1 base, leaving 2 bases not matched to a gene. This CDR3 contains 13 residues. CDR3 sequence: CASKGQGSYEQYF. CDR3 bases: TGTGCCAGCAAGGGACAGGGATCCTACGAGCAGTACTTC.

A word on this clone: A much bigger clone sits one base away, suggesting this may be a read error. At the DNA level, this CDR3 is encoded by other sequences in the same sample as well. CDR3 coding DNA: TGTGCCAGCAGCCCCCAGGGGAACACTGAAGCTTTCTTT. Encoded protein: CASSPQGNTEAFF. The chain is built from TRBV6-6 and TRBJ1-1, with D possibly matching TRBD1 (5 bases). This CDR3 has 13 residues. CDR1 and CDR2 from the germline V gene are MNHNY and SVGAGI (reference sequence). V shed 6 bases and J shed 1 base, with 9 bases lying between them.

The CDR3 DNA sequence: TGTGCCAGCAGCAGAGCTGGGGGGAACTCTGGAAACACCATATATTTT. It yields the protein CASSRAGGNSGNTIYF. The gene calls are TRBV5-6 and TRBJ1-3, with D possibly being TRBD1 (5 bases). Germline CDR1 SGHDT, CDR2 YYEEEE. The V gene lost 4 bases and the J gene lost 0 bases, with 14 bases spanning the gap. The CDR3 has 16 residues.

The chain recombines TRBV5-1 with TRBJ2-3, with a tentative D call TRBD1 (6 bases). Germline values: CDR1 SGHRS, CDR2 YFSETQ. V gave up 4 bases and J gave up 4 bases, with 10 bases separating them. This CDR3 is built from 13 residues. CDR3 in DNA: TGCGCCAGCAGCGAAGCAGGGGCAGATACGCAGTATTTT. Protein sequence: CASSEAGADTQYF.

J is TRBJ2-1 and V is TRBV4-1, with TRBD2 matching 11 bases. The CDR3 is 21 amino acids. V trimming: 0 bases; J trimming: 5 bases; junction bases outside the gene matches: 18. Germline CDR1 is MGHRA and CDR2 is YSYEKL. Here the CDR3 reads CASSQEFRTSGRILSNNEQFF. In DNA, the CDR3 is TGCGCCAGCAGCCAAGAATTTAGGACTAGCGGGCGGATCCTATCTAACAATGAGCAGTTCTTC.

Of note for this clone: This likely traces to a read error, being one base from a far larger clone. CDR3 sequence (DNA): TGTGCCAACAGTGAAGCGGGGGGACAGGGGTATGAGACCCAGTACTTC. Translation: CANSEAGGQGYETQYF. The J gene is TRBJ2-5, the V gene TRBV6-1; weak D call: TRBD1 (10 bases). The CDR3 covers 16 residues. The V gene's germline CDR1 is MNHNS and CDR2 SASEGT.

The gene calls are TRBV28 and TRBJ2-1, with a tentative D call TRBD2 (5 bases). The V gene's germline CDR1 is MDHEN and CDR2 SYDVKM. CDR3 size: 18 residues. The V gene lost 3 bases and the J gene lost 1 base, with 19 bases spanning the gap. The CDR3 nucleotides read TGTGCCAGCAGTTTTCGTAGAGGGCGGGTCCGGTCCTACAATGAGCAGTTCTTC. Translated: CASSFRRGRVRSYNEQFF.

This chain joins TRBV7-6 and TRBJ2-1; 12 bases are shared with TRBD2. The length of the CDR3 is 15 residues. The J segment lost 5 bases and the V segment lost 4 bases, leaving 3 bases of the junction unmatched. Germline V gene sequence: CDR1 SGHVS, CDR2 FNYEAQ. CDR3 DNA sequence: TGTGCCAGCAGCTCTGGACTAGCGGGGAACAATGAGCAGTTCTTC. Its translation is CASSSGLAGNNEQFF.

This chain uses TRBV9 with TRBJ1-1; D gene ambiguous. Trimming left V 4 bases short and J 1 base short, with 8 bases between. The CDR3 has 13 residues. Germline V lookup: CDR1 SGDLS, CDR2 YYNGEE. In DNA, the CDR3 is TGTGCCAGCAGCCTGACAACGAACACTGAAGCTTTCTTT. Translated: CASSLTTNTEAFF.

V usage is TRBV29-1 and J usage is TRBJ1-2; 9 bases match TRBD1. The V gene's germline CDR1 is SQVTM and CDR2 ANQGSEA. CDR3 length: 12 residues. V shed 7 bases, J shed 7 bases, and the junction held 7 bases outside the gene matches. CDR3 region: CSAGTGQIGYTF. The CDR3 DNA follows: TGCAGCGCTGGGACAGGGCAGATTGGCTACACCTTC.

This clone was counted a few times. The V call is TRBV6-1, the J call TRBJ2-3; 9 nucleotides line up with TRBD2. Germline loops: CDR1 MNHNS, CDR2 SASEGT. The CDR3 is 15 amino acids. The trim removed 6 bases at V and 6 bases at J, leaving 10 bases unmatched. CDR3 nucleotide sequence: TGTGCCAGCAGCCTTAGCGGGAGTGAATCCGATACGCAGTATTTT. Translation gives CASSLSGSESDTQYF.

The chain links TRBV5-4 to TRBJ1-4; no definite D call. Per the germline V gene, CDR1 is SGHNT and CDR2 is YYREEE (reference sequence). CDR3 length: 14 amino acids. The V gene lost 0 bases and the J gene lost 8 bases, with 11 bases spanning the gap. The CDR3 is CASSLAGVQEKLFF. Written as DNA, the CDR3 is TGTGCCAGCAGCTTGGCCGGAGTGCAAGAAAAACTGTTTTTT.

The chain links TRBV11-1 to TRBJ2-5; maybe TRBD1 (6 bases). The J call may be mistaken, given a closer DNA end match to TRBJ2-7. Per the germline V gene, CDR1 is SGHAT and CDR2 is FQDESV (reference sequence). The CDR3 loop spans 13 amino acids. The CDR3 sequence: CASSYGQSYEQYF. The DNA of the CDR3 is TGTGCCAGCAGTTATGGACAGTCCTACGAGCAGTACTTC.

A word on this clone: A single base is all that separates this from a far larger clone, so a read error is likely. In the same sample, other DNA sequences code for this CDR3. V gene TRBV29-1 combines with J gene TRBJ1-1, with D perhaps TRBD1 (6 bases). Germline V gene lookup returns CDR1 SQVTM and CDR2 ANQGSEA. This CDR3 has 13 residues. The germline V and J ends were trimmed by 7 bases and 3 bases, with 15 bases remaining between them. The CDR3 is CSGGQGRDTEAFF. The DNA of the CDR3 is TGCAGCGGGGGACAAGGGAGGGACACTGAAGCTTTCTTT.

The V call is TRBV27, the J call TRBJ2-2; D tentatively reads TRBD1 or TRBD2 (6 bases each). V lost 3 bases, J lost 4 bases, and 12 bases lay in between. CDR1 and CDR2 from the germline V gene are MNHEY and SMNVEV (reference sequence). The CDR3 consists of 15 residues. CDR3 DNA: TGTGCCAGCAGTTTGTGGGGGGCGGGCACCGGGGAGCTGTTTTTT. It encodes CASSLWGAGTGELFF.